A selection of T cell receptor beta chains follows, all from one sample in a study of T cell repertoires in cytomegalovirus infection. TCRdb redid the calling of the reads with MiXCR, one entry per CDR3 protein. The sample comprises approximately 500,000 distinct CDR3 sequences, 16% of which are singletons, and 20% to 30% rests with the top ten. Sample: CD8+ T cells from PBMCs. The receptors were sampled from a human donor in good health (CMV status not recorded). Some clones in this sample may be carry-over from other donors' samples. Each CDR3 is given with its conserved first and last residue.

>TRBV6-1
CASSERQSNSPLHF
>TRBV25-1
CASSEGSGAEAFF
>TRBV10-3
CAISPTRDATNEKLFF
>TRBV7-6
CASSLSGGNIQYF
>TRBV3-1
CASSQDGEGLQQETQYF
>TRBV27
CASSSMTGILYGYTF
>TRBV7-9
CASSSDARHGAFF
>TRBV6-1
CASSSKGLAGGYAGGGELFF
>TRBV4-1
CASSNEFGGDTGELFF
>TRBV5-5
CASSFSPFEGGYNEQFF
>TRBV11-2
CASSLDGAHRDYGYTF
>TRBV7-9
CASSPSETSGSYEQYF
>TRBV6-2/TRBV6-3
CASSYGSASSTDTQYF
>TRBV11-2
CASSLGFQTAAYEQYF
>TRBV7-8
CASSLAQLQETQYF
>TRBV7-9
CASSKGGGTEAFF
>TRBV5-1
CASSEGVQPNEKLFF
>TRBV5-1
CASTLQGEGPHNEQFF
>TRBV19
CASSIGLAANEQFF
>TRBV10-3
CAISYGTGSYEQYF
>TRBV19
CASSKGDSARVYEQYF
>TRBV15
CATSVEWVSNQPQHF
>TRBV27
CASSFVSSSYEQYF
>TRBV7-9
CASSPGAETSTYNEQFF
>TRBV19
CASNPPRGAEAFF
>TRBV6-1
CASSGRASGYNEQFF
>TRBV3-1
CASSRTSGRETQYF
>TRBV25-1
CASSEFYRGRGEAFF
>TRBV5-4
CASSLAGQGASGELFF
>TRBV6-6
CASSLPDTEAFF
>TRBV12-5
CASGLPPSRGGALTENTGELFF
>TRBV7-3
CASSLTGLAPSYEQYF
>TRBV14
CASSQDKTRKVYNEQFF
>TRBV27
CASSSYQGMEDTEAFF
>TRBV6-1
CASSDRGQEIGYTF
>TRBV7-2
CASSLLLPGTEAFF
>TRBV6-5
CASSYSRLAGFSYNEQFF
>TRBV7-6
CASSLVSPGQGAYEQYF
>TRBV27
CASRDSILYCYTF
>TRBV29-1
CSVGYRDNTNEKLFF
>TRBV20-1
CSASGQTNYNEQFF
>TRBV7-8
CASSLGQGKDGYTF
>TRBV12-3/TRBV12-4
CASSFPLAGEEDTQYF
>TRBV27
CASSNTPTGGSNQPQHF
>TRBV7-3
CASSLVRRETQYF
>TRBV27
CASSLRGGRLNTEAFF
>TRBV27
CASTLSPAASEKLFF
>TRBV20-1
CSASGTDTGELFF
>TRBV14
CASRRDSLNTEAFF
>TRBV7-7
CASSLDPSGPPNTGELFF
>TRBV10-3
CAIEDTGELFF
>TRBV6-1
CASSGGNKLFYEQYF
>TRBV11-2
CASSLGRQRHTEAFF